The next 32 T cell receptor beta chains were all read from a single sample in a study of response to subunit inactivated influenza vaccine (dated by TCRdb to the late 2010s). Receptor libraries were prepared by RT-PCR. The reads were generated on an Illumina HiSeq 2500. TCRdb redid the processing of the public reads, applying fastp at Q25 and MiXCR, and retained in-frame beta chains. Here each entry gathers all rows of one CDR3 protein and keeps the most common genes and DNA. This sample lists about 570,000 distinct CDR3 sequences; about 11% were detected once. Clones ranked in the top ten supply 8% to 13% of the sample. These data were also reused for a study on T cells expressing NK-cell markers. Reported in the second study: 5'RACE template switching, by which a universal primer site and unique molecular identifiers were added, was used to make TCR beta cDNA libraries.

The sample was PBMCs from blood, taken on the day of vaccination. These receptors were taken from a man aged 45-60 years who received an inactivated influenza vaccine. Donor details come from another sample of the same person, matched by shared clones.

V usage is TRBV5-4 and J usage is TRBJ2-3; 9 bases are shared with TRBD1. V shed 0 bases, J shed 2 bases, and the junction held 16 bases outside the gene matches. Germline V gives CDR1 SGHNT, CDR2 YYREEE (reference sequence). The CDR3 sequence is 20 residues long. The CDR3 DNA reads TGTGCCAGCAGCTTGGCCTGGGGTTATGCGACAGGGGGAAACACAGATACGCAGTATTTT. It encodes CASSLAWGYATGGNTDTQYF. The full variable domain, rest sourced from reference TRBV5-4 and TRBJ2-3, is ETGVTQSPTHLIKTRGQQVTLRCSSQSGHNTVSWYQQALGQGPQFIFQYYREEENGRGNFPPRFSGLQFPNYSSELNVNALELDDSALYLCASSLAWGYATGGNTDTQYFGPGTRLTVL.

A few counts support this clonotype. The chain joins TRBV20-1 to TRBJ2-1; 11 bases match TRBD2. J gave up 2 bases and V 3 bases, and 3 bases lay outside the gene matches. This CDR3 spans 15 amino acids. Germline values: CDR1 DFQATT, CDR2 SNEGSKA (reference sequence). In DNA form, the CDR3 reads TGCAGTGCTAGGAATAGCGGGAGGGCCTACAATGAGCAGTTCTTC. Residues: CSARNSGRAYNEQFF.

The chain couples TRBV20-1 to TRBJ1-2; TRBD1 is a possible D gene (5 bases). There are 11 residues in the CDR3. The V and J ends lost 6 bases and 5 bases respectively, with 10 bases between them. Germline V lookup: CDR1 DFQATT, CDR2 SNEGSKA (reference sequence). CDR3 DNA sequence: TGCAGTGCGACGGGGGGATATGGCTACACCTTC. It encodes CSATGGYGYTF.

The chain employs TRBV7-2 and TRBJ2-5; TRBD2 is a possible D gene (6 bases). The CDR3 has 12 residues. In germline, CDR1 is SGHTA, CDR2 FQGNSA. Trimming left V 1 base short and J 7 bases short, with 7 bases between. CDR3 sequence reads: CASSLDSGTQYF. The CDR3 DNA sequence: TGTGCCAGCAGCTTAGATAGCGGGACCCAGTACTTC.

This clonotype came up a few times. CDR3 sequence (DNA): TGTGCCAGCAGCTTAGATTTGGCGCGGGATGCTTTCTTT. Amino acids: CASSLDLARDAFF. The rearrangement uses TRBV11-2 and TRBJ1-1; no firm D call. Trimming removed 0 bases at V and 11 bases at J, with 13 bases between. This CDR3 has 13 residues. Germline CDR1 SGHAT, CDR2 FQNNGV.

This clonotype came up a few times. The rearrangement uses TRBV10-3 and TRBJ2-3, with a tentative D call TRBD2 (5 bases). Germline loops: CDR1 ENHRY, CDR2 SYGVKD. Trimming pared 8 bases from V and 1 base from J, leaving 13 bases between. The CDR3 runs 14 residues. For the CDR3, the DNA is TGTGCCATCCGAGGCGGGCAAGGCACAGATACGCAGTATTTT. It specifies CAIRGGQGTDTQYF.

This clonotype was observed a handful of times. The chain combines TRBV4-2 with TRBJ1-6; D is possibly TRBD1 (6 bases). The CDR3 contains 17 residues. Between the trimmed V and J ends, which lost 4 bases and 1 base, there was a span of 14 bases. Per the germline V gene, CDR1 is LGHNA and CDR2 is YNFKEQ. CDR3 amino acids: CASSPNRDTSYNSPLHF. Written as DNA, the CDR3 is TGTGCCAGCAGCCCCAACCGGGACACTTCCTATAATTCACCCCTCCACTTT.

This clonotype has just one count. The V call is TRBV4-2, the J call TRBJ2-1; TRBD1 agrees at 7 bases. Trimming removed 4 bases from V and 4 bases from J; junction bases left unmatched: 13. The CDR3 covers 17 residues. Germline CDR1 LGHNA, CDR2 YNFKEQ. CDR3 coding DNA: TGTGCCAGCAGCCCCACAGGGGCCGACCGGGGTTACAATGAGCAGTTCTTC. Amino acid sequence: CASSPTGADRGYNEQFF.

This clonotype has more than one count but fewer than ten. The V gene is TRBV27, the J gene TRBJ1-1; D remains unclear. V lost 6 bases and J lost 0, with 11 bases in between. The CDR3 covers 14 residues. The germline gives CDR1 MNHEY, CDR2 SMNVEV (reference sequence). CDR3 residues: CASSLFGLNTEAFF. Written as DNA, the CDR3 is TGTGCCAGCAGCCTGTTCGGCCTGAACACTGAAGCTTTCTTT.

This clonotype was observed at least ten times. The CDR3 region has the DNA TGTGCCAGCAGCCCCCTGTCGTCAGGAGGAACCGGGGAGCTGTTTTTT. As protein: CASSPLSSGGTGELFF. This chain uses TRBV7-9 with TRBJ2-2, with a weak D call TRBD2 (5 bases). There are 16 residues in the CDR3. V lost 5 bases and J 5 bases, leaving 18 bases between the germline ends. The germline gives CDR1 SEHNR, CDR2 FQNEAQ (reference sequence).

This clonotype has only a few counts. CDR3: CASTQGGPTEAFF. CDR3 nucleotide sequence: TGTGCCAGCACCCAAGGGGGGCCCACTGAAGCTTTCTTT. The V and J genes are TRBV7-9 and TRBJ1-1; tentative D call: TRBD1 (6 bases). Deletions cut 7 bases from V and 4 bases from J, with 13 bases between. Germline V gene lookup returns CDR1 SEHNR and CDR2 FQNEAQ (reference sequence). The CDR3 is made up of 13 amino acids.

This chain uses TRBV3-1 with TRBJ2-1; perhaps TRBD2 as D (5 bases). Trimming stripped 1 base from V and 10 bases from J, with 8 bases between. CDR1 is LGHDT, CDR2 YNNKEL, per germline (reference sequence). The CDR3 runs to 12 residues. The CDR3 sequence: CASSQGSGEQFF. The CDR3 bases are TGTGCCAGCAGCCAAGGGAGCGGAGAGCAGTTCTTC.

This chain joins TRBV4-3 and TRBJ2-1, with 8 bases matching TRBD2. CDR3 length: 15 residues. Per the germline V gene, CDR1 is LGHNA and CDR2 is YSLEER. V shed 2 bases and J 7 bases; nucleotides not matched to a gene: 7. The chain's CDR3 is CASSQPGTSPNEQFF. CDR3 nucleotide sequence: TGCGCCAGCAGCCAACCGGGGACTAGTCCTAATGAGCAGTTCTTC.

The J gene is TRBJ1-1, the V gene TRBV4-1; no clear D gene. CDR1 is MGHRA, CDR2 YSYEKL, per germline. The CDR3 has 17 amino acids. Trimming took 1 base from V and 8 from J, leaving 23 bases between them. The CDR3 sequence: CASSQGSWAGPASEAFF. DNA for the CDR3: TGCGCCAGCAGCCAAGGAAGTTGGGCAGGCCCCGCGTCAGAAGCTTTCTTT.

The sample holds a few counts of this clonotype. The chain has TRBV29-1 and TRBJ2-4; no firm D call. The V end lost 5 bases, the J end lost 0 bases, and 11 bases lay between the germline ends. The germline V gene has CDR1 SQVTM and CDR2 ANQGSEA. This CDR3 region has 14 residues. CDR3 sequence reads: CSVQGRLAKNIQYF. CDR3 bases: TGCAGCGTTCAAGGGCGCCTAGCCAAAAACATTCAGTACTTC.

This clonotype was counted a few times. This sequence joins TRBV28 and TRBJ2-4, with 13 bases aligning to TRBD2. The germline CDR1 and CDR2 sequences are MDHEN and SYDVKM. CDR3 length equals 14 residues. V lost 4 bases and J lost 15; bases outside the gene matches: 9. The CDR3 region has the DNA TGTGCCAGCAGTTCCGGGACTAGCGGGACCCTGCGGTACTTC. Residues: CASSSGTSGTLRYF. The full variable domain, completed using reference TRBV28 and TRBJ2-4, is DVKVTQSSRYLVKRTGEKVFLECVQDMDHENMFWYRQDPGLGLRLIYFSYDVKMKEKGDIPEGYSVSREKKERFSLILESASTNQTSMYLCASSSGTSGTLRYFGAGTRLSVL.

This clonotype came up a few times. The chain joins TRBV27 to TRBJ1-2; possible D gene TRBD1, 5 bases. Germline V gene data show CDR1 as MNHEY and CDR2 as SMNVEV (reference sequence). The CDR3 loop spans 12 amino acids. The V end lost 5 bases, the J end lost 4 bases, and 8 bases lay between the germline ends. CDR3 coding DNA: TGTGCCAGCAGTGACAGCCCCTATGGCTACACCTTC. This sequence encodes CASSDSPYGYTF.

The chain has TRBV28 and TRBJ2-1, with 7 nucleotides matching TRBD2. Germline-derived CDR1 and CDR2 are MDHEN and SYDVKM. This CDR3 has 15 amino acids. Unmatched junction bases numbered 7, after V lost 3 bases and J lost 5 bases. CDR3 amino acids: CASSFGGSLDNEQFF. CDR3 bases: TGTGCCAGCAGTTTCGGCGGGAGTCTTGACAATGAGCAGTTCTTC. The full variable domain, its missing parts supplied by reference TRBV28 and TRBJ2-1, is DVKVTQSSRYLVKRTGEKVFLECVQDMDHENMFWYRQDPGLGLRLIYFSYDVKMKEKGDIPEGYSVSREKKERFSLILESASTNQTSMYLCASSFGGSLDNEQFFGPGTRLTVL.

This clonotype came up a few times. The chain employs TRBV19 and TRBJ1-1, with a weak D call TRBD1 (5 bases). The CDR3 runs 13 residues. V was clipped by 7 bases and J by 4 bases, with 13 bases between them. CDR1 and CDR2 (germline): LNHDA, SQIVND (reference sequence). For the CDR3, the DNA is TGTGCCAGTAAGGAGCAGGGCGGCACTGAAGCTTTCTTT. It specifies CASKEQGGTEAFF.

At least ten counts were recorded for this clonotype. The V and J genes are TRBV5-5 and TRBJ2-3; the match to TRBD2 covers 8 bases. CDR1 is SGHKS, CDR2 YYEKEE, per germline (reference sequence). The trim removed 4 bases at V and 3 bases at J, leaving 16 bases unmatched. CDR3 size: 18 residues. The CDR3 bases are TGTGCCAGCAGCCCTCGAGGTAGCGGGACCACAGGTACAGATACGCAGTATTTT. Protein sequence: CASSPRGSGTTGTDTQYF.

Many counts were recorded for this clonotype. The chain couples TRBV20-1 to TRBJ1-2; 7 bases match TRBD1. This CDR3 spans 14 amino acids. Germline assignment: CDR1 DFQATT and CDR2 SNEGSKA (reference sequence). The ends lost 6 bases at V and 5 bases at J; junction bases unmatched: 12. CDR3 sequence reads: CSARGNQGKYGYTF. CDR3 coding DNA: TGCAGTGCCAGGGGGAACCAGGGGAAGTATGGCTACACCTTC.

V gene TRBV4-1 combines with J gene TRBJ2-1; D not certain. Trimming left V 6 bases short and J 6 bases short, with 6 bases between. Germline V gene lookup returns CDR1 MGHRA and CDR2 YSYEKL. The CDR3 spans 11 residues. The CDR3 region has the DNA TGCGCCAGCAGGGACGGCAATGAGCAGTTCTTC. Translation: CASRDGNEQFF.

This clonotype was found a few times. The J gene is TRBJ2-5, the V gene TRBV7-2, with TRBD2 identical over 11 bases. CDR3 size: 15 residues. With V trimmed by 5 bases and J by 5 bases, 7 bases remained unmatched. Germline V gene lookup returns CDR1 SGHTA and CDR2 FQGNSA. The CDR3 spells CASSATSGRTETQYF. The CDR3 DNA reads TGTGCCAGCAGCGCAACTAGCGGGAGAACGGAGACCCAGTACTTC.

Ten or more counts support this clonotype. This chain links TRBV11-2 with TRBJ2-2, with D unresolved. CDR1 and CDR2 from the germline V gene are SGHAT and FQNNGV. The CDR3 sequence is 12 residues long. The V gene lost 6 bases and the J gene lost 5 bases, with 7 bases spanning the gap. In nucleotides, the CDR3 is TGTGCCAGCAGGCCAGATACCGGGGAGCTGTTTTTT. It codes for CASRPDTGELFF. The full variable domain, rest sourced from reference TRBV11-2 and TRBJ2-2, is EAGVAQSPRYKIIEKRQSVAFWCNPISGHATLYWYQQILGQGPKLLIQFQNNGVVDDSQLPKDRFSAERLKGVDSTLKIQPAKLEDSAVYLCASRPDTGELFFGEGSRLTVL.

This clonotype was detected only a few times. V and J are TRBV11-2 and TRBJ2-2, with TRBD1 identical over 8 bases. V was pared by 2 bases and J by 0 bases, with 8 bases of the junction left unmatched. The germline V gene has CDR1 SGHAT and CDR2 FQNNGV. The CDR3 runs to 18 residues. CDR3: CASSLRTGTPANTGELFF. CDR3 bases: TGTGCCAGCAGCTTAAGGACAGGGACCCCTGCGAACACCGGGGAGCTGTTTTTT.

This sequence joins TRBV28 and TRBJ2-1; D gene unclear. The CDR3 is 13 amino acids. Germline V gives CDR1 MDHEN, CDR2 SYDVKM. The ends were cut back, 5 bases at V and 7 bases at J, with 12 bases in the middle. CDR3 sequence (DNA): TGTGCCAGCAGTCCTATTAGGGTTAATGAGCAGTTCTTC. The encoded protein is CASSPIRVNEQFF.

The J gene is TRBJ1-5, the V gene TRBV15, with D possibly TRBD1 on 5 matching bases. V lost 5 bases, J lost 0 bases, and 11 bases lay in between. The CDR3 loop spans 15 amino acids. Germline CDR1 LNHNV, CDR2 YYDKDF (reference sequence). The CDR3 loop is CATSPGGYSNQPQHF. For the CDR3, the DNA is TGTGCCACCAGCCCGGGGGGGTATAGCAATCAGCCCCAGCATTTT.

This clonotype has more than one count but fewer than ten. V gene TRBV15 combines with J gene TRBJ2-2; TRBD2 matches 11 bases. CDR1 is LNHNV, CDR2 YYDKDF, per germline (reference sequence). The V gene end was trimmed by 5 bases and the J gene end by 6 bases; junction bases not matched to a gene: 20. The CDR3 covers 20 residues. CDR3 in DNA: TGTGCCACCAGCCCTTCGCGTGGTCCTAGCGGGAGGCCAAAGTCCGGGGAGCTGTTTTTT. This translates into CATSPSRGPSGRPKSGELFF.

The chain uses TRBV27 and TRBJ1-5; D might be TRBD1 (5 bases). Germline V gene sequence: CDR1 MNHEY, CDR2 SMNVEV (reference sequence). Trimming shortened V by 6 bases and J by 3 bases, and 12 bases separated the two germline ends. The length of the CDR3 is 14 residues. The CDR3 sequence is CASSTRDPNQPQHF. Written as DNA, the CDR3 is TGTGCCAGCAGCACCAGGGACCCCAATCAGCCCCAGCATTTT.

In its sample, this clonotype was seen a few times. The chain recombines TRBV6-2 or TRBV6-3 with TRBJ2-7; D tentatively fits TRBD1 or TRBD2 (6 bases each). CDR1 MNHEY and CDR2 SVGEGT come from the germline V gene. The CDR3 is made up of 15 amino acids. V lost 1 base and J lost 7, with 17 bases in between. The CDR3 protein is CASSYLAGDSGEQYF. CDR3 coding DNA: TGTGCCAGCAGTTACTTGGCAGGGGACTCGGGAGAGCAGTACTTC.

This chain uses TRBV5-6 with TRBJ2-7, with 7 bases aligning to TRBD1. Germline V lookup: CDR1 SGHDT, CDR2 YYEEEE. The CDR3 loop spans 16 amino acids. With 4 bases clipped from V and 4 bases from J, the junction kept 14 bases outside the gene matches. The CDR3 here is CASSPTSSGGRYEQYF. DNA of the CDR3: TGTGCCAGCAGCCCGACCTCCTCAGGGGGTCGGTACGAGCAGTACTTC.

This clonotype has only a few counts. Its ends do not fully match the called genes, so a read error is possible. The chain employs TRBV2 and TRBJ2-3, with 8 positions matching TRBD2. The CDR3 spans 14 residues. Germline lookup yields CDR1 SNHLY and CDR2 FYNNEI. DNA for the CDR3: TGTGCCAGCAGATTTCGGACTAGCAGAGATACGCAGTATTTT. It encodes CASRFRTSRDTQYF.